This TCR beta chain was captured by sequencing in a study of beta chain features in type 1 diabetes. The CDR3 consists of 11 residues. The germline V gene encodes CDR1 MNHEY and CDR2 SVGAGI. Trimming removed 7 bases from V and 6 bases from J, with 8 bases in between. This clone has a handful of counts. TCRB transcripts that were expressed got sequenced, as all of the isolated RNA had been reverse transcribed. Profiled with immunoSEQ multiplex PCR; TCRdb holds only in-frame clones, not every one. This table holds around 250,000 clones, around a quarter found once. The sequence was obtained from a man between 25 and 39 years old in good health. The chain recombines TRBV6-5 with TRBJ2-3; D not resolved. The sequencing sample was made of central memory CD4+ T cells from blood. CDR3 region: CASTDGDTQYF. The CDR3 region has the DNA TGTGCCAGCACGGACGGGGATACGCAGTATTTT.